This T cell receptor (beta chain) was recovered during a study of CD8+CD57+ T cells in acquired aplastic anemia. Whole-study results and caveats: There were 25 to 35 CD8+ CDR3 sequences that occurred in both patients and controls.

Trimming pared 3 bases from V and 0 bases from J, leaving 12 bases between. Germline V gene data show CDR1 as DFQATT and CDR2 as SNEGSKA (reference sequence). This CDR3 contains 14 residues. In patients chosen for sequencing, flow cytometry had shown CD8+CD57+ cell expansion. Patients uniformly had severe acquired aplastic anemia. When blood sampling took place, the patients had received no therapy. TCR beta VDJ and CDR3 profiling used genomic DNA as template. TCRdb re-called the reads through MiXCR, storing one row per CDR3 protein. The repertoire has some 150,000 distinct CDR3 sequences, around half of them found once; the top ten carry approximately 1%. Details on this clonotype: Its antigen is currently unknown.

This sequence was found in a human donor with aplastic anemia. Material: sorted CD4+, CD8+, or CD8+CD57+ T cells (not recorded which) from PBMCs. The J gene is TRBJ2-7, the V gene TRBV20-1; D could derive from TRBD1 or TRBD2 (5 bases each). The CDR3 reads CSASYRGFSYEQYF. In nucleotides, the CDR3 is TGCAGTGCTAGTTATCGGGGCTTCTCCTACGAGCAGTACTTC.